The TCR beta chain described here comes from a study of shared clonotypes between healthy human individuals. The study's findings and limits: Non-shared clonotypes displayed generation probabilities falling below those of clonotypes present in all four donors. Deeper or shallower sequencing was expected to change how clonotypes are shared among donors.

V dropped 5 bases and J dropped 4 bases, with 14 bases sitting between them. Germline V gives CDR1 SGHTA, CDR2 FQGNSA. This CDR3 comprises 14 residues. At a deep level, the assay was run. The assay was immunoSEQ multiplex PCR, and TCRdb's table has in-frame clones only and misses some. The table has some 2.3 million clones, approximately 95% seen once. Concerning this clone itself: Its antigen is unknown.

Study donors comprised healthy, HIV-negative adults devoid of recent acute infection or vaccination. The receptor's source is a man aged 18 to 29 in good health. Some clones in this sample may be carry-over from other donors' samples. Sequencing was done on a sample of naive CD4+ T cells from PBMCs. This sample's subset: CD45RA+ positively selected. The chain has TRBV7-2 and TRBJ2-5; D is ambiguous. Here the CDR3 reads CASSPIGGPETQYF. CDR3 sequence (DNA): TGTGCCAGCAGCCCAATAGGTGGGCCAGAGACCCAGTACTTC.